This T cell receptor beta chain was sequenced during a study of post-analysis software for immune sequencing data. Findings of the study overall: About five TRBV segments occurring more often in patients than controls included TRBV5-6, TRBV5-1 and TRBV20-1. There was significantly lower normalized Chao1 diversity in multiple sclerosis patients than in controls. Co-batched samples clustered tightly together by F measure.

For this clonotype: Its antigen is undetermined.

This CDR3 spans 16 amino acids. Losses at the gene ends were 5 bases for V and 2 bases for J; bases not matched to a gene: 7. CDR1 and CDR2 from the germline V gene are SEHNR and FQNEAQ (reference sequence). Tagging with unique molecular identifiers was a feature of the TCR beta cDNA libraries. There were about 1 to 10 million T cells, and some 500,000 cDNA molecules came from them. A single record per CDR3 protein comes from TCRdb applying MiXCR to the PCR reads. The data show 350,000 to 450,000 distinct CDR3 sequences, around a third seen once. The rearrangement links TRBV7-9 to TRBJ2-1, with TRBD2 matching 9 bases. Sequenced: blood. The sequence came from a girl between 5 and 17 years old with multiple sclerosis. The CDR3 spells CASSAGSGGTYNEQFF. CDR3 bases: TGTGCCAGCAGCGCGGGCAGCGGGGGGACCTACAATGAGCAGTTCTTC. Complete variable domain (other parts from reference TRBV7-9 and TRBJ2-1): DTGVSQNPRHKITKRGQNVTFRCDPISEHNRLYWYRQTLGQGPEFLTYFQNEAQLEKSRLLSDRFSAERPKGSFSTLEIQRTEQGDSAMYLCASSAGSGGTYNEQFFGPGTRLTVL.